The entry below gives a single T cell receptor beta chain sequence along with its context. Its antigen is as yet unknown. CDR1 is SQVTM, CDR2 ANQGSEA, per germline. The CDR3 runs to 10 residues. Between the trimmed V and J ends, which lost 0 bases and 15 bases, there was a span of 9 bases. This sample was included in a study of PD-1 blockade in classical Hodgkin lymphoma. Whole-study findings and limits: Newly diagnosed patients had baseline TCR diversity that was reportedly lower than that of healthy donors. Although disease activity or prior therapy may be involved, causes of the repertoire differences remain undefined.

The method was immunoSEQ multiplex PCR; TCRdb's version includes in-frame clones alone and lacks a portion of them. This table has fewer than 90,000 clones, 93% appearing once. The time point denotes: newly diagnosed, previously untreated cHL patient sample. What served as comparison were PBMCs in newly diagnosed, untreated classical Hodgkin lymphoma. This TCR derives from a human donor with classical Hodgkin lymphoma. Sequencing input: peripheral blood mononuclear cells (PBMCs). V and J are TRBV29-1 and TRBJ2-1; D is uncertain. This chain's CDR3 is CSVEDVHRFF. CDR3 DNA sequence: TGCAGCGTTGAAGATGTACATCGGTTCTTC.